The clone carrying this T cell receptor (beta chain) has a count of ten or more. TCRbeta library construction was performed incorporating unique molecular identifiers. One entry per CDR3 protein results from TCRdb running MiXCR on the PCR reads. This table holds under 300,000 distinct CDR3 sequences, about 8.8% found once. This sample was included in a study of T-cell reconstitution after alpha-beta-depleted transplantation in children. CDR3 size: 16 residues. Trimming stripped 6 bases from V and 7 bases from J, with 22 bases between. Germline V gene sequence: CDR1 SNHLY, CDR2 FYNNEI. V and J are TRBV2 and TRBJ2-4; D is possibly TRBD2 (6 bases). This TCR was recovered from a human donor who donated a stem cell graft to a child with SCID. Sequenced material: PBMCs from the stem cell graft donor, taken from the stem cell graft. CDR3 sequence (DNA): TGTGCCAGCAGAAGTCCCGGGACTGGAGGTTTTAACATTCAGTACTTC. Translation: CASRSPGTGGFNIQYF. Supplemented by reference TRBV2 and TRBJ2-4, the full variable domain reads EPEVTQTPSHQVTQMGQEVILRCVPISNHLYFYWYRQILGQKVEFLVSFYNNEISEKSEIFDDQFSVERPDGSNFTLKIRSTKLEDSAMYFCASRSPGTGGFNIQYFGAGTRLSVL.